The next 11 T cell receptor beta chains were all read from a single sample in a study of blood T cell repertoires in COVID-19. Data came from immunoSEQ multiplex PCR; TCRdb stores just in-frame clones and leaves some out. Here the sample spans around 100,000 clones, more than 70% being singletons. The sequenced sample was peripheral blood. The receptor set was obtained from a woman aged 60-75 years with COVID-19, enrolled during active disease.

This chain joins TRBV4-3 and TRBJ2-1; 9 bases fit TRBD2. Looked up from germline, CDR1 is LGHNA and CDR2 is YSLEER. The CDR3 extends over 16 amino acids. Trimming removed 0 bases from V and 1 base from J; junction bases left unmatched: 1. The DNA of the CDR3 is TGCGCCAGCAGCCAAGATAGCGGGGGTTCCTACAATGAGCAGTTCTTC. Protein: CASSQDSGGSYNEQFF.

This chain uses TRBV2 with TRBJ1-6; possibly TRBD1 for D (6 bases). The germline gives CDR1 SNHLY, CDR2 FYNNEI. Trimming shortened V by 3 bases and J by 5 bases, and 14 bases separated the two germline ends. CDR3 length: 16 residues. The CDR3 DNA is TGTGCCAGCAGTGACCAGGGGTCTCCAAATAATTCACCCCTCCACTTT. Translated, it gives CASSDQGSPNNSPLHF.

The chain is built from TRBV5-6 and TRBJ2-7; D is unclear. The germline V and J ends were trimmed by 1 base and 1 base, with 12 bases remaining between them. The CDR3 has 15 amino acids. The V gene's germline CDR1 is SGHDT and CDR2 YYEEEE. The CDR3 DNA reads TGTGCCAGCAGCTTGAGCTCGGAGACTTCCTACGAGCAGTACTTC. Its translation: CASSLSSETSYEQYF.

J is TRBJ1-5 and V is TRBV7-8; D unclear. The CDR3 is 14 residues long. In germline, CDR1 is SGHVS, CDR2 FQNEAQ. V was pared by 1 base and J by 9 bases, with 13 bases between. The chain's CDR3 is CASSLGARDGPQHF. The CDR3, as DNA: TGTGCCAGCAGCTTAGGGGCACGAGATGGGCCCCAGCATTTT.

A single count supports this clone. The chain couples TRBV6-2 or TRBV6-3 to TRBJ2-5, with D uncertain. The V end was cut by 5 bases, the J end by 5 bases, with 12 bases between. The germline CDR1 and CDR2 sequences are MNHEY and SVGEGT. This CDR3 has 13 residues. For the CDR3, the DNA is TGTGCCAGCAGTGTTCAGGTCCGGGAGACCCAGTACTTC. Amino acids: CASSVQVRETQYF.

The chain links TRBV5-5 to TRBJ1-2, with TRBD1 as a possible D gene (5 bases). The ends were cut back, 4 bases at V and 0 bases at J, with 16 bases in the middle. Germline V CDR1 and CDR2: SGHKS, YYEKEE (reference sequence). The CDR3 length is 16 residues. The CDR3 nucleotides are TGTGCCAGCAGCATCCCCTGGGGGGGGACTAACTATGGCTACACCTTC. This gives the protein CASSIPWGGTNYGYTF.

The chain combines TRBV20-1 with TRBJ2-1; D is perhaps TRBD2 (5 bases). Trimming took 1 base from V and 9 from J, leaving 7 bases between them. Germline V gene data show CDR1 as DFQATT and CDR2 as SNEGSKA (reference sequence). The CDR3 covers 11 residues. CDR3 sequence reads: CSARGGAEQFF. Written as DNA, the CDR3 is TGCAGTGCTAGAGGGGGAGCTGAGCAGTTCTTC.

Note on this clone: Other DNA sequences of this sample code for an identical CDR3. The rearrangement joins TRBV9 to TRBJ1-2, with a possible D match to TRBD1 (6 bases). CDR1 and CDR2 (germline): SGDLS, YYNGEE. The CDR3 sequence is 13 residues long. Trimming removed 0 bases at V and 8 bases at J, with 11 bases between. The DNA for the CDR3 is TGTGCCAGCAGCGTAGGTACAGGGTACGGCTACACCTTC. Protein product: CASSVGTGYGYTF.

This clone was found once. This chain joins TRBV10-1 and TRBJ2-3, with TRBD2 as a possible D gene (5 bases). CDR1 and CDR2 from the germline V gene are WNHNN and SYGVQD (reference sequence). The CDR3 is made up of 15 amino acids. With 5 bases removed from V and 2 bases from J, the gap between germline ends came to 14 bases. The CDR3 region has the DNA TGCGCCAGCAGTTCGGACTCTCTACCCACAGATACGCAGTATTTT. This translates into CASSSDSLPTDTQYF.

This chain's CDR3 is CASRGATPGTEAFF. The CDR3 coding sequence is TGTGCCAGCAGGGGGGCCACCCCGGGGACTGAAGCTTTCTTT. This sequence joins TRBV2 and TRBJ1-1; tentatively, D is TRBD1 (6 bases). The CDR3 sequence is 14 residues long. Trimming removed 6 bases from V and 5 bases from J, with 16 bases in between. The germline CDR1 and CDR2 sequences are SNHLY and FYNNEI.

The rearrangement links TRBV6-5 to TRBJ1-3, with TRBD1 identical over 9 bases. In germline, CDR1 is MNHEY, CDR2 SVGAGI. The V and J ends lost 5 bases and 7 bases, in that order; junction bases with no gene match: 9. The CDR3 covers 15 residues. CDR3 sequence (DNA): TGTGCCAGCAGTCGGGACAGGGATACTTTTAACACCATATATTTT. This encodes CASSRDRDTFNTIYF.